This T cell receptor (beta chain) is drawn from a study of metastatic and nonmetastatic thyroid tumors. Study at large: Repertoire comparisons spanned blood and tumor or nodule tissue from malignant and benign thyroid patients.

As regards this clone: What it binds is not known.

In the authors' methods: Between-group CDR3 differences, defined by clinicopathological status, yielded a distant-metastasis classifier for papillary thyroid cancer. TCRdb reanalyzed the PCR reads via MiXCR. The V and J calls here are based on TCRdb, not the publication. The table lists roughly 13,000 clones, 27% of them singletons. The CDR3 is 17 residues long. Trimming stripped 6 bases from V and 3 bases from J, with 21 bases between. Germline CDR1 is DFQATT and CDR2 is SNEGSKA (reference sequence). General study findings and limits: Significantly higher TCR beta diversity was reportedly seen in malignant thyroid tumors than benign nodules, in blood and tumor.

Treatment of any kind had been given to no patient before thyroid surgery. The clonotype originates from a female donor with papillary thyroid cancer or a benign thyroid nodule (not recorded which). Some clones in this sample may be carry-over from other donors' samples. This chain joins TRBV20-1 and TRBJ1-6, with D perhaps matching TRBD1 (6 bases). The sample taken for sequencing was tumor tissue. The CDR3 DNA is TGCAGTGCCAATTTACGGGGGGCCTCCCTCTATAATTCACCCCTCCACTTT. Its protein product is CSANLRGASLYNSPLHF.